What follows are 30 T cell receptor beta chains derived from one specimen sequenced in a study of blood T cell repertoires in COVID-19. The protocol was immunoSEQ multiplex PCR, while the TCRdb copy is restricted to in-frame clones and leaves out a portion. The sample holds 43,000 or so clones, roughly 90% seen once. Sequencing was performed on peripheral blood. Every receptor here comes from a man between 60 and 75 years old with active COVID-19.

The gene calls are TRBV28 and TRBJ2-5; 11 nucleotides align to TRBD1. Trimming at V came to 3 bases and at J to 4 bases, leaving 10 bases not matched to a gene. Germline V gives CDR1 MDHEN, CDR2 SYDVKM. This CDR3 has 17 amino acids. Here the CDR3 reads CASSFAGTGGIRETQYF. The CDR3 nucleotides are TGTGCCAGCAGTTTTGCCGGGACAGGGGGGATAAGAGAGACCCAGTACTTC.

The chain uses TRBV28 and TRBJ1-4; D ambiguous. CDR1 is MDHEN and CDR2 is SYDVKM in the germline V gene. This CDR3 has 15 residues. Trimming took off 3 bases at V and 4 bases at J, with 12 bases between the two ends. As DNA, the CDR3 is TGTGCCAGCAGTTTCCCGGCGGAGGGTAATGAAAAACTGTTTTTT. This encodes CASSFPAEGNEKLFF.

The V call is TRBV4-2, the J call TRBJ1-1; D perhaps matches TRBD1 (5 bases). The CDR3 has 16 residues. The germline gives CDR1 LGHNA, CDR2 YNFKEQ. Trimming took 4 bases from V and 1 from J, leaving 16 bases between them. CDR3 sequence (DNA): TGTGCCAGCAGCCCTATTGTACAGGACGGGAACACTGAAGCTTTCTTT. Translated: CASSPIVQDGNTEAFF.

The chain links TRBV20-1 to TRBJ2-2; D is possibly TRBD1 (6 bases). The CDR3 has 11 residues. V lost 6 bases and J 4 bases, leaving 6 bases between the germline ends. Looked up from germline, CDR1 is DFQATT and CDR2 is SNEGSKA (reference sequence). For the CDR3, the DNA is TGCAGTGCAGGGGGCACCGGGGAGCTGTTTTTT. Translated, it gives CSAGGTGELFF.

V usage is TRBV7-2 and J usage is TRBJ2-3, with D perhaps matching TRBD1 (6 bases). Trimming shortened V by 3 bases and J by 4 bases, and 17 bases separated the two germline ends. This CDR3 contains 16 residues. Germline V gives CDR1 SGHTA, CDR2 FQGNSA. The CDR3 DNA follows: TGTGCCAGCAGCTTCCAGGGCAGGGGCCGCTCAGATACGCAGTATTTT. It codes for CASSFQGRGRSDTQYF.

This clone was found a few times. The chain links TRBV7-3 to TRBJ1-6; 10 bases align to TRBD1. The CDR3 runs to 14 residues. Looked up from germline, CDR1 is SGHTA and CDR2 is FQGTGA. V gave up 5 bases and J gave up 7 bases; unmatched junction bases: 2. The CDR3 sequence is CASSPGQGNSPLHF. CDR3 DNA sequence: TGTGCCAGCAGCCCGGGACAGGGGAATTCACCCCTCCACTTT.

The chain carries TRBV7-2 and TRBJ2-5; D is possibly TRBD2 (6 bases). The V gene's germline CDR1 is SGHTA and CDR2 FQGNSA. The CDR3 covers 16 residues. The V and J ends lost 5 bases and 3 bases respectively, with 19 bases between them. The CDR3 is CASSLSIRDFEETQYF. The CDR3 nucleotides are TGTGCCAGCAGCCTAAGTATCCGGGACTTCGAAGAGACCCAGTACTTC. Using reference TRBV7-2 and TRBJ2-5 for the parts outside the CDR3, the full variable domain is GAGVSQSPSNKVTEKGKDVELRCDPISGHTALYWYRQSLGQGLEFLIYFQGNSAPDKSGLPSDRFSAERTGGSVSTLTIQRTQQEDSAVYLCASSLSIRDFEETQYFGPGTRLLVL.

This clone was found once. This chain uses TRBV3-1 (or the pseudogene TRBV3-2) with TRBJ2-2, with TRBD1 matching over 7 bases. J gave up 1 base and V 2 bases, and 1 base lay outside the gene matches. CDR3 size: 15 residues. Germline V gene lookup returns CDR1 LGHDT and CDR2 YNNKEL (reference sequence). The CDR3 bases are TGTGCCAGCAGCCAACGACAGGGGAACACCGGGGAGCTGTTTTTT. Its protein product is CASSQRQGNTGELFF.

CDR3 protein: CASTTPGGDINSPLHF. CDR3 sequence (DNA): TGTGCCAGCACCACTCCGGGGGGTGATATTAATTCACCCCTCCACTTT. The V and J genes are TRBV7-3 and TRBJ1-6; D perhaps matches TRBD1 (5 bases). Per the germline V gene, CDR1 is SGHTA and CDR2 is FQGTGA. This CDR3 has 16 amino acids. Between the trimmed V and J ends, which lost 7 bases and 6 bases, there was a span of 19 bases.

This clone was seen a single time. The rearrangement links TRBV28 to TRBJ1-3, with a tentative D call TRBD1 (5 bases). Germline-derived CDR1 and CDR2 are MDHEN and SYDVKM. The CDR3 loop spans 16 amino acids. Trimming cost V 7 bases and J 4 bases, with 20 bases left between them. CDR3 nucleotide sequence: TGTGCCAGCAAATCTGGTGGGGCTTTTTTAGGAAACACCATATATTTT. It is translated as CASKSGGAFLGNTIYF.

This chain connects TRBV19 to TRBJ1-2; the match to TRBD1 covers 10 bases. CDR3 length equals 14 residues. Germline V gene lookup returns CDR1 LNHDA and CDR2 SQIVND (reference sequence). The V and J ends lost 7 bases and 3 bases, in that order; junction bases with no gene match: 5. The CDR3 here is CASTRDRGHYGYTF. DNA for the CDR3: TGTGCCAGTACTAGGGACAGGGGCCACTATGGCTACACCTTC. Full variable domain (outside the CDR3, taken from reference TRBV19 and TRBJ1-2): DGGITQSPKYLFRKEGQNVTLSCEQNLNHDAMYWYRQDPGQGLRLIYYSQIVNDFQKGDIAEGYSVSREKKESFPLTVTSAQKNPTAFYLCASTRDRGHYGYTFGSGTRLTVV.

By its share, this clone is medium-sized. The chain joins TRBV11-2 to TRBJ2-1; D is unresolved. V was clipped by 5 bases and J by 9 bases, with 8 bases between them. The CDR3 runs 11 residues. In germline, CDR1 is SGHAT, CDR2 FQNNGV. The CDR3 reads CASSTVREQFF. DNA of the CDR3: TGTGCCAGCAGCACGGTCCGTGAGCAGTTCTTC. The variable domain in full, completed from reference TRBV11-2 and TRBJ2-1, reads EAGVAQSPRYKIIEKRQSVAFWCNPISGHATLYWYQQILGQGPKLLIQFQNNGVVDDSQLPKDRFSAERLKGVDSTLKIQPAKLEDSAVYLCASSTVREQFFGPGTRLTVL.

The rearrangement joins TRBV3-1 (or the pseudogene TRBV3-2) to TRBJ2-1, with 8 bases fitting TRBD1. J gave up 1 base and V 5 bases, and 4 bases lay outside the gene matches. The CDR3 sequence is 15 residues long. Germline CDR1 and CDR2: LGHDT and YNNKEL (reference sequence). Written as DNA, the CDR3 is TGTGCCAGCAGCACCAGACAGGGGTCCTACAATGAGCAGTTCTTC. Translation: CASSTRQGSYNEQFF.

This sequence joins TRBV5-1 and TRBJ2-7, with a tentative D call TRBD1 (6 bases). The CDR3 covers 18 residues. CDR1 SGHRS and CDR2 YFSETQ come from the germline V gene. V was clipped by 0 bases and J by 0 bases, with 19 bases between them. CDR3: CASSLAPPGQSSSYEQYF. The CDR3 DNA is TGCGCCAGCAGCTTGGCCCCCCCTGGACAGTCTAGCTCCTACGAGCAGTACTTC.

This chain joins TRBV19 and TRBJ2-3, with TRBD2 matching over 15 bases. Germline trimming cut 9 bases from V and 10 bases from J; bases unmatched to any gene: 8. Per the germline V gene, CDR1 is LNHDA and CDR2 is SQIVND (reference sequence). This CDR3 spans 14 amino acids. The CDR3 bases are TGTGCCAGCCGGACTAGCGGGGGGGCGTCGGCGCAGTATTTT. This gives the protein CASRTSGGASAQYF.

This chain connects TRBV5-1 to TRBJ1-1; possible D gene TRBD1, 6 bases. This CDR3 region has 16 residues. The germline V gene has CDR1 SGHRS and CDR2 YFSETQ. The V gene lost 2 bases and the J gene lost 0 bases, with 14 bases spanning the gap. The DNA of the CDR3 is TGCGCCAGCAGCTTTCAGGGGTCGGGCATGAACACTGAAGCTTTCTTT. Protein sequence: CASSFQGSGMNTEAFF.

The rearrangement links TRBV2 to TRBJ2-3; D possibly corresponds to TRBD2 (6 bases). V shed 7 bases and J shed 1 base, with 12 bases lying between them. This CDR3 spans 14 amino acids. Germline V CDR1 and CDR2: SNHLY, FYNNEI. The CDR3: CASIRDFRTDTQYF. CDR3 in DNA: TGTGCCAGCATTCGGGACTTCCGCACAGATACGCAGTATTTT.

The rearrangement joins TRBV4-1 to TRBJ2-5; 7 bases are shared with TRBD1. The germline CDR1 and CDR2 sequences are MGHRA and YSYEKL. The CDR3 spans 15 residues. Trimming at V came to 2 bases and at J to 0 bases, leaving 3 bases not matched to a gene. The CDR3 sequence: CASSQPGQNQETQYF. The CDR3 nucleotides are TGCGCCAGCAGCCAACCGGGACAGAACCAAGAGACCCAGTACTTC.

The chain has TRBV5-1 and TRBJ2-7; possible D gene TRBD1, 6 bases. Between the trimmed V and J ends, which lost 3 bases and 2 bases, there was a span of 9 bases. Germline CDR1 is SGHRS and CDR2 is YFSETQ. The CDR3 is made up of 13 amino acids. CDR3 amino acids: CASSWDNPYEQYF. The CDR3 DNA is TGCGCCAGCAGCTGGGACAACCCCTACGAGCAGTACTTC.

The V call is TRBV6-2 or TRBV6-3, the J call TRBJ2-1, with D maybe TRBD2 (6 bases). The CDR3 has 12 residues. Trimming removed 3 bases from V and 15 bases from J, with 15 bases in between. CDR1 and CDR2 (germline): MNHEY, SVGEGT. The CDR3 loop reads CASSYSRDFWFF. In DNA form, the CDR3 reads TGTGCCAGCAGTTATTCGCGGGACTTCTGGTTCTTC.

This sequence joins TRBV19 and TRBJ1-1; 8 nucleotides line up with TRBD1. Germline CDR1 is LNHDA and CDR2 is SQIVND (reference sequence). The CDR3 has 16 amino acids. V shed 6 bases and J 2 bases; nucleotides not matched to a gene: 11. CDR3 protein: CASRRQGADRNTEAFF. The CDR3 DNA follows: TGTGCCAGTAGGAGGCAGGGGGCGGATAGAAACACTGAAGCTTTCTTT.

The rearrangement uses TRBV19 and TRBJ2-7; 10 bases are shared with TRBD2. Germline V gives CDR1 LNHDA, CDR2 SQIVND (reference sequence). CDR3 size: 15 residues. The J segment lost 3 bases and the V segment lost 4 bases, leaving 6 bases of the junction unmatched. Here the CDR3 reads CASSRDSGGLYEQYF. The CDR3 DNA sequence: TGTGCCAGTAGTAGGGATAGCGGGGGGCTCTACGAGCAGTACTTC.

The V and J genes are TRBV6-6 and TRBJ1-5; possible D gene TRBD1, 5 bases. The germline gives CDR1 MNHNY, CDR2 SVGAGI (reference sequence). The CDR3 extends over 17 amino acids. V lost 5 bases to trimming and J lost 0 bases, with 17 bases between them. The CDR3 DNA is TGTGCCAGCAGTCTGAAAGTCGGGGGAGGTAGCAATCAGCCCCAGCATTTT. Amino acid sequence: CASSLKVGGGSNQPQHF.

The DNA for the CDR3 is TGTGCCAGCAGCTTGGGACAGGTGGCGGTCAATGAGCAGTTCTTC. Its protein is CASSLGQVAVNEQFF. The chain is built from TRBV5-6 and TRBJ2-1; tentatively, D is TRBD1 (6 bases). This CDR3 has 15 amino acids. Germline loops: CDR1 SGHDT, CDR2 YYEEEE. Trimming shortened V by 0 bases and J by 6 bases, and 13 bases separated the two germline ends. The whole variable domain, filled in from reference TRBV5-6 and TRBJ2-1, reads DAGVTQSPTHLIKTRGQQVTLRCSPKSGHDTVSWYQQALGQGPQFIFQYYEEEERQRGNFPDRFSGHQFPNYSSELNVNALLLGDSALYLCASSLGQVAVNEQFFGPGTRLTVL.

V is TRBV20-1 and J is TRBJ2-5, with D unclear. The V gene's germline CDR1 is DFQATT and CDR2 SNEGSKA (reference sequence). V was trimmed by 5 bases and J by 7 bases, leaving 11 bases between them. The CDR3 has 11 residues. The CDR3 spells CSADAAGTQYF. CDR3 in DNA: TGCAGTGCTGACGCGGCCGGGACCCAGTACTTC.

The chain combines TRBV7-8 with TRBJ1-5; 10 bases line up with TRBD1. Germline V lookup: CDR1 SGHVS, CDR2 FQNEAQ. Unmatched junction bases numbered 12, after V lost 5 bases and J lost 5 bases. The CDR3 sequence is 17 residues long. CDR3 loop: CASSQLRDRGFDQPQHF. The CDR3 DNA reads as TGTGCCAGCAGCCAACTCCGGGACAGGGGATTTGATCAGCCCCAGCATTTT.

V gene TRBV5-6 combines with J gene TRBJ2-7; a weak D match, TRBD2 (7 bases). Trimming stripped 6 bases from V and 5 bases from J, with 12 bases between. The CDR3 length is 12 residues. Germline V gives CDR1 SGHDT, CDR2 YYEEEE. The CDR3 region is CASTSGGNEQYF. The CDR3 nucleotides are TGTGCCAGCACCTCGGGGGGCAACGAGCAGTACTTC.

J is TRBJ2-7 and V is TRBV5-1, with D perhaps TRBD1 (5 bases). This CDR3 contains 16 residues. From germline, CDR1 is SGHRS and CDR2 YFSETQ. V gave up 4 bases and J gave up 0 bases, with 17 bases separating them. The CDR3 nucleotides read TGCGCCAGCAGCCCAACCTCCCATACAGGCTCCTACGAGCAGTACTTC. It encodes CASSPTSHTGSYEQYF. Full variable domain (outside the CDR3, taken from reference TRBV5-1 and TRBJ2-7): KAGVTQTPRYLIKTRGQQVTLSCSPISGHRSVSWYQQTPGQGLQFLFEYFSETQRNKGNFPGRFSGRQFSNSRSEMNVSTLELGDSALYLCASSPTSHTGSYEQYFGPGTRLTVT.

This clone was detected only once. V and J are TRBV7-8 and TRBJ2-4; 7 bases agree with TRBD2. The V gene's germline CDR1 is SGHVS and CDR2 FQNEAQ. The CDR3 covers 17 residues. J lost 0 bases, V lost 5 bases, and 10 bases had no gene match. CDR3 region: CASSKLSGTRAKNIQYF. The CDR3 DNA reads TGTGCCAGCAGCAAGCTGAGCGGGACTCGAGCCAAAAACATTCAGTACTTC.

This chain links TRBV6-6 with TRBJ2-1, with 11 bases fitting TRBD2. Germline V gene lookup returns CDR1 MNHNY and CDR2 SVGAGI (reference sequence). V dropped 10 bases and J dropped 6; count of bases not matched to a gene: 11. The CDR3 consists of 15 residues. The CDR3 sequence is CATGGGLAGGNEQFF. In DNA, the CDR3 is TGTGCCACAGGTGGCGGGCTAGCGGGGGGCAATGAGCAGTTCTTC.